The entry that follows covers one T cell receptor beta chain sequence. What it binds is not known. There were at least 6 micrograms of total RNA extracted from every sample. It was with a sample-barcoded 5' primer and a J-beta primer mix that a second PCR of roughly 7 to 11 cycles was run. The study obtained at least 2.5 million CDR3-containing paired-end reads from every sample. TCRdb redid the calling of the 5' RACE reads with MiXCR, one entry per CDR3 protein. This table has some 1.5 million distinct CDR3 sequences, roughly 27% appearing once. This specimen comes from a study of blood T cells in healthy people across ages. Study findings and constraints: Strong correlation was found linking TCR beta diversity to naive T cell percentage.

The germline V and J ends were trimmed by 0 bases and 2 bases, with 12 bases remaining between them. The CDR3 is 16 residues long. Germline V gene data show CDR1 as SGDLS and CDR2 as YYNGEE. The J gene is TRBJ2-1, the V gene TRBV9; no clear D gene. Sequenced sample: blood. This TCR derives from a young woman in good health. The CDR3 DNA sequence: TGTGCCAGCAGCGTAGCAGCTAGGCCGACCTACAATGAGCAGTTCTTC. It yields the protein CASSVAARPTYNEQFF.